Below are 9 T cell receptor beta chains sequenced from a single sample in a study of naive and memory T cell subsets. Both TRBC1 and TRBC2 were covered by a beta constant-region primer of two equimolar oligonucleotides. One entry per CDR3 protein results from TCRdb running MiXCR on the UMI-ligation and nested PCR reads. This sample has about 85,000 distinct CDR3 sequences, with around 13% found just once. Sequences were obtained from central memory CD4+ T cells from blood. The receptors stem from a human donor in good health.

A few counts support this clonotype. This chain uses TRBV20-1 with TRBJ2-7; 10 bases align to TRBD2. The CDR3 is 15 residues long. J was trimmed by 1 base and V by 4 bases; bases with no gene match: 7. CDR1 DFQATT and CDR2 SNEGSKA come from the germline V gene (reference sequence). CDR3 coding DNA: TGCAGTGCTACAAAACTAGCGGGGTATTCCTACGAGCAGTACTTC. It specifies CSATKLAGYSYEQYF.

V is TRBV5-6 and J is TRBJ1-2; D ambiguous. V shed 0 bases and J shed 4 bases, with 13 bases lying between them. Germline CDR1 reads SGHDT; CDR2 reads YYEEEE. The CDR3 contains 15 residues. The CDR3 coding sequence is TGTGCCAGCAGCTTGGTTATGAAGGAGGGCTATGGCTACACCTTC. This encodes CASSLVMKEGYGYTF.

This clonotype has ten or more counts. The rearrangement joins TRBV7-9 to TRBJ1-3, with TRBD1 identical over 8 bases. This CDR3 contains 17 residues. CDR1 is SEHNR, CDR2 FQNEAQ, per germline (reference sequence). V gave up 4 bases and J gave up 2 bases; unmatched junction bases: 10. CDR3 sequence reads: CASSYLTRDRPGNTIYF. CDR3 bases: TGTGCCAGCAGCTATCTTACCCGGGACAGGCCTGGAAACACCATATATTTT.

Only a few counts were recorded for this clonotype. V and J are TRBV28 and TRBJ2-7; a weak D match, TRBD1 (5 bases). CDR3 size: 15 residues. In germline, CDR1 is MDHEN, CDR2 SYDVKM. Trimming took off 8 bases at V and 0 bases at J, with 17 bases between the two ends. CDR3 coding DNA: TGTGCCAGCTTCCGGACGGACAAAAGCTCCTACGAGCAGTACTTC. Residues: CASFRTDKSSYEQYF. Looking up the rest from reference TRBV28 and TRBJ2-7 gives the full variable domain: DVKVTQSSRYLVKRTGEKVFLECVQDMDHENMFWYRQDPGLGLRLIYFSYDVKMKEKGDIPEGYSVSREKKERFSLILESASTNQTSMYLCASFRTDKSSYEQYFGPGTRLTVT.

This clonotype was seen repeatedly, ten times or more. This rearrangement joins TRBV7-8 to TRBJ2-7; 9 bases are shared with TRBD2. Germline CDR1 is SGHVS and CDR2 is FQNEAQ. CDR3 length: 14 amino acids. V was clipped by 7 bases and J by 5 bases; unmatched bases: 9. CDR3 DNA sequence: TGTGCCAGCACCCGGCAGCGGGAGGATCACGAGCAGTACTTC. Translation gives CASTRQREDHEQYF.

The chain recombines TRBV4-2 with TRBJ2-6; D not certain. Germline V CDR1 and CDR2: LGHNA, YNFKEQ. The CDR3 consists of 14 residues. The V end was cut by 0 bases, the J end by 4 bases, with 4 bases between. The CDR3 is CASSQEAGANVLTF. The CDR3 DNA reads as TGTGCCAGCAGCCAAGAGGCCGGGGCCAACGTCCTGACTTTC.

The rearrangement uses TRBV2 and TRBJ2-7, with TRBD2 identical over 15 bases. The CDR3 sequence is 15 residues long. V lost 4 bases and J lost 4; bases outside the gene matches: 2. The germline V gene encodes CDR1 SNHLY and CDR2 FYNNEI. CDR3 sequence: CASSVGLAGGYEQYF. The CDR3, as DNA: TGTGCCAGCAGTGTGGGACTAGCGGGGGGATACGAGCAGTACTTC.

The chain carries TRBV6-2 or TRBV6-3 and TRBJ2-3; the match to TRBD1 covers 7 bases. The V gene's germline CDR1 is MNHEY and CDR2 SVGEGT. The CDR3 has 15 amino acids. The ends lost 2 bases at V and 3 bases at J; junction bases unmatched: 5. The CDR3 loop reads CASSYRARGTDTQYF. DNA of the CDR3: TGTGCCAGCAGTTACCGCGCCAGGGGGACAGATACGCAGTATTTT.

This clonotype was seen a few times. The CDR3 loop reads CSGRTSSLDGEFF. As DNA, the CDR3 is TGCAGCGGAAGAACTTCGAGTCTAGACGGCGAGTTCTTC. The chain recombines TRBV29-1 with TRBJ2-1; D gene ambiguous. V shed 7 bases and J shed 14 bases, with 24 bases lying between them. Germline values: CDR1 SQVTM, CDR2 ANQGSEA. This CDR3 comprises 13 residues.